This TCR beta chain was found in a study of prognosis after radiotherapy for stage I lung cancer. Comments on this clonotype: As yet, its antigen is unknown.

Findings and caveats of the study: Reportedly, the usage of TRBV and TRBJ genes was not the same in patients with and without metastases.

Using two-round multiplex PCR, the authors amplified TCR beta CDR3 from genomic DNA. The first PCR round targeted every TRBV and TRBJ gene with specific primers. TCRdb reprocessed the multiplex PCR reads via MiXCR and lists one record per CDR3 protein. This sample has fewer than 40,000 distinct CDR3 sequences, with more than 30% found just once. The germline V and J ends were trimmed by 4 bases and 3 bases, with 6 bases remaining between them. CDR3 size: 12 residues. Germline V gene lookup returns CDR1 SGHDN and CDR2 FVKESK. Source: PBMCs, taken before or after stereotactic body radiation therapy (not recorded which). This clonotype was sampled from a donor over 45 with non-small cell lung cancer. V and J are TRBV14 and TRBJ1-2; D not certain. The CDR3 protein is CASSRTDYGYTF. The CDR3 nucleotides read TGTGCCAGCAGCCGCACGGACTATGGCTACACCTTC.